A selection of T cell receptor beta chains follows, all from one sample in a study of EBV T-cell therapy then PD-1 blockade in nasopharyngeal carcinoma. Profiling relied on immunoSEQ multiplex PCR, and the TCRdb table lists in-frame clones only, not all of them. The data contain roughly 20,000 clones, 84% of them seen just once; the ten biggest clones take up less than 40%. Their cognate antigens are unknown. This material consisted of CD8+ T cells from blood, taken around day 35 from a patient whose treatment included autologous EBV-specific T cells and nivolumab. These receptors all come from a man in his forties or fifties with nasopharyngeal carcinoma. Each CDR3 is given with its conserved first and last residue. D genes are given only for firm matches. Where a row states a size, it is once, few, many or the class of an expanded clone; other rows omit it.

abundance	v_gene	d_gene	j_gene	CDR3nt	CDR3aa
NA	TRBV4-1	NA	TRBJ2-7	TGCGCCAGCAGCCAAGACGGCGGACGATGGACCTACGAGCAGTACTTC	CASSQDGGRWTYEQYF
NA	TRBV19	TRBD2	TRBJ2-3	TGTGCCAGTAGTACCCCTATAGCGGGGGGAAGCACAGATACGCAGTATTTT	CASSTPIAGGSTDTQYF
NA	TRBV7-9	NA	TRBJ1-5	TGTGCCAGCAGCTTAGGGGGCTCGGGCAATCAGCCCCAGCATTTT	CASSLGGSGNQPQHF
NA	TRBV7-4	TRBD1	TRBJ1-2	TGTGCCAGCAGCCACGGCCCACAGGGGGGCTACACCTTC	CASSHGPQGGYTF
once	TRBV10-2	NA	TRBJ1-5	TGCGCCAGCAGCCTTCTGGGTCAGGGGCCATTTAGCAATCAGCCCCAGCATTTT	CASSLLGQGPFSNQPQHF
few	TRBV12-3/TRBV12-4	NA	TRBJ2-7	TGTGCCAGCAGTTTGGGCCTCTCCTACGAGCAGTACTTC	CASSLGLSYEQYF
NA	TRBV12-3/TRBV12-4	TRBD1	TRBJ2-1	TGTGCCAGCAGTTTCAGGGGGTATGAGCAGTTCTTC	CASSFRGYEQFF
NA	TRBV12-3/TRBV12-4	NA	TRBJ2-7	TGTGCCAGCAGTGGGGGACTGGTATACGAGCAGTACTTC	CASSGGLVYEQYF
NA	TRBV2	TRBD1	TRBJ1-5	TGTGCCAGCAGGCTGGAAGGACAGGGGAATCAGCCCCAGCATTTT	CASRLEGQGNQPQHF
NA	TRBV4-1	TRBD1	TRBJ1-1	TGCGCCAGCAGCTACCAGGGGGCTACTGAAGCTTTCTTT	CASSYQGATEAFF
few	TRBV19	TRBD1	TRBJ1-5	TGTGCCAGTAGTGCCTGGACAGGGGGAGACCAGCCCCAGCATTTT	CASSAWTGGDQPQHF
NA	TRBV6-5	NA	TRBJ1-2	TGTGCCAGCAGGGGGAGCCCCTATTCGGGCTACACCTTC	CASRGSPYSGYTF
NA	TRBV4-2	NA	TRBJ2-3	TGTGCCAGCAGCCAAGATTTCAGGACGGAAACAGATACGCAGTATTTT	CASSQDFRTETDTQYF
NA	TRBV7-5	NA	TRBJ2-1	TGTGTCAGAAGCTCCTGGGGGGTGGACCCTGCCTACCACAATGAGCAGTTCTTC	CVRSSWGVDPAYHNEQFF
few	TRBV15	TRBD1	TRBJ2-7	TGTGCCACCAGCAGAGACCGGGACAGGGGCACCTACGAGCAGTACTTC	CATSRDRDRGTYEQYF
once	TRBV4-3	NA	TRBJ1-2	TGCGCCAGCAGCCAAGATATAGGGGCTAACTATGGCTACACCTTC	CASSQDIGANYGYTF
NA	TRBV20-1	NA	TRBJ2-7	TGCAGTGCCCGCCGAGATGAGCAGTACTTC	CSARRDEQYF
NA	TRBV3-1/TRBV3-2	NA	TRBJ2-1	TGTGCCAGCAGCCAAGGAGAGGGGCGGGTGGGGTGGATGTATGAGCAGTTCTTC	CASSQGEGRVGWMYEQFF
NA	TRBV7-6	NA	TRBJ2-2	TGTGCCAGCAGCCTAAGGGGGGGGACCACCGGGGAGCTGTTTTTT	CASSLRGGTTGELFF
NA	TRBV7-6	NA	TRBJ2-5	TGTGCCAGCAGCCATGGCGCCGAAGAGACCCAGTACTTC	CASSHGAEETQYF
NA	TRBV27	TRBD1	TRBJ1-2	TGTGCCAGCAGTTCGACAGGGGTGAATGGCTACACCTTC	CASSSTGVNGYTF
once	TRBV28	NA	TRBJ2-2	TGTGCCAGCAGAGGAACCGGGGAGCTGTTTTTT	CASRGTGELFF
few	TRBV2	NA	TRBJ1-5	TGTGCCAGCAGGGGGCGACGGGAGCGGAGCAATCAGCCCCAGCATTTT	CASRGRRERSNQPQHF
NA	TRBV6-5	NA	TRBJ2-5	TGTGCCAGCAGTTACTCGACGGGAATCCAAGAGACCCAGTACTTC	CASSYSTGIQETQYF
few	TRBV15	NA	TRBJ2-7	TGTGCCACCCGGAGGGACCATTTCATGAACTTC	CATRRDHFMNF
few	TRBV9	NA	TRBJ2-7	TGTGCCAGCAGCGGGGACCAGCCGTGGGAGCAGTACTTC	CASSGDQPWEQYF
NA	TRBV7-9	NA	TRBJ1-1	TGTGCCAGCAGCTTAGGAGGGGTCGTCGCTTTCTTT	CASSLGGVVAFF
few	TRBV6-4	NA	TRBJ2-3	TGTGCCAGCAGTGACAGGGCAGGGGGCACAGATACGCAGTATTTT	CASSDRAGGTDTQYF
NA	TRBV9	TRBD1	TRBJ1-1	TGTGCCAGCAGCTTAGGACAGGGAGGGACTGAAGCTTTCTTT	CASSLGQGGTEAFF
NA	TRBV27	TRBD1	TRBJ1-5	TGTGCCAGCAGTTCCGGGACAGGGGGGAATCAGCCCCAGCATTTT	CASSSGTGGNQPQHF
NA	TRBV20-1	TRBD1	TRBJ2-4	TGCAGTGCTAGTAGAGTTGTGAGGGAGACAGGGGGTAACTCGGCCAAAAACATTCAGTACTTC	CSASRVVRETGGNSAKNIQYF
medium-sized	TRBV2	TRBD1	TRBJ2-4	TGTGCCAGGGGGGACAGGGGATTTGGAAACATTCAGTACTTC	CARGDRGFGNIQYF
NA	TRBV6-4	TRBD1	TRBJ2-3	TGTGCCAGCAGTGGGGGGACAGGGGACACAGATACGCAGTATTTT	CASSGGTGDTDTQYF
once	TRBV27	NA	TRBJ2-7	TGTGCCAGCAGTTTATCTGGGGTTTCTTTAGGGCAGTACTTC	CASSLSGVSLGQYF
NA	TRBV27	NA	TRBJ2-7	TGTGCCAGCAGTGGCCCGGGCCGCTACGAGCAGTACTTC	CASSGPGRYEQYF
NA	TRBV6-5	NA	TRBJ1-6	TGTGCCAGCAGTTACAGGGCACCTTATAATTCACCCCTCCACTTT	CASSYRAPYNSPLHF
NA	TRBV9	NA	TRBJ2-2	TGTGCCAGCAGCGTAGAGGACACCAGGGTGAACACCGGGGAGCTGTTTTTT	CASSVEDTRVNTGELFF
NA	TRBV9	TRBD1	TRBJ2-5	TGTGCCAGCAGCGTAGGAAGCCGGGACAGGGGGCAAGAGACCCAGTACTTC	CASSVGSRDRGQETQYF
NA	TRBV7-8	NA	TRBJ1-2	TGTGCCAGCAGCCAAACCCCACAGGGTCAAGACTATGGCTACACCTTC	CASSQTPQGQDYGYTF
NA	TRBV5-8	TRBD1	TRBJ1-2	TGTGCCAGCAGCCTTCTTCGGACAGGGTGGTCCTCCTTC	CASSLLRTGWSSF
NA	TRBV27	NA	TRBJ1-1	TGTGCCAGCAGCCCCGGGCAGGTCACTGAAGCTTTCTTT	CASSPGQVTEAFF
NA	TRBV10-2	TRBD1	TRBJ1-1	TGCGCCAGCAGTGCAGGGGGGATCCTTGAAGCTTTCTTT	CASSAGGILEAFF
NA	TRBV7-8	NA	TRBJ2-1	TGTGCCAGCAGCCAGACTAGGAACAATGAGCAGTTCTTC	CASSQTRNNEQFF
NA	TRBV6-5	NA	TRBJ2-2	TGTGCCAGCAGTTACGAGGGGGTAGCCGGGGAGCTGTTTTTT	CASSYEGVAGELFF
NA	TRBV4-3	TRBD2	TRBJ2-1	TGCGCCAGCAGCCAAGAAAGCGGGGGGGCTTACAATGAGCAGTTCTTC	CASSQESGGAYNEQFF
few	TRBV6-4	TRBD1	TRBJ2-6	TGTGCCAGCAGTGGGGGACAGCCCTCTGGGGCCAACGTCCTGACTTTC	CASSGGQPSGANVLTF
NA	TRBV9	TRBD1	TRBJ2-2	TGTGCCAGCAGCGTACCACGGGACAGACCGAACACCGGGGAGCTGTTTTTT	CASSVPRDRPNTGELFF
NA	TRBV3-1/TRBV3-2	NA	TRBJ2-3	TGTGCCAGCAGCCCGCAGCAATGGACGGAGGTGGGCACAGATACGCAGTATTTT	CASSPQQWTEVGTDTQYF
NA	TRBV9	NA	TRBJ1-2	TGTGCCAGCAGCGACCCACGGGGAATTAACTATGGCTACACCTTC	CASSDPRGINYGYTF
few	TRBV7-6	NA	TRBJ2-7	TGTGCCAGCAGCTTATTCGGGTCCGGGGAGCAGTACTTC	CASSLFGSGEQYF
NA	TRBV19	NA	TRBJ2-7	TGTGCCAGTAGTAGCAGGGGACCGAGCTCCTACGAGCAGTACTTC	CASSSRGPSSYEQYF
NA	TRBV23-1	NA	TRBJ2-2	TGCGCCAGCAGTCAACAGGGAGAGAGGGACACCGGGGAGCTGTTTTTT	CASSQQGERDTGELFF
NA	TRBV27	NA	TRBJ1-1	TGTGCCAGCAGTTTATGGGGGGCCGCTGAAGCTTTCTTT	CASSLWGAAEAFF
once	TRBV27	TRBD1	TRBJ1-2	TGTGCCAGCAGTTTATCGCCAGGGGGCAGCTACACCTTC	CASSLSPGGSYTF
NA	TRBV7-8	TRBD2	TRBJ2-1	TGTGCCAGCAGCTTAAGGGGGCGGGGGGGCCACGATGAGCAGTTCTTC	CASSLRGRGGHDEQFF
NA	TRBV25-1	TRBD1	TRBJ1-3	TGTGCCAGCTCAGTTACAGGGGCTGGAAACACCATATATTTT	CASSVTGAGNTIYF
NA	TRBV4-3	TRBD2	TRBJ2-1	TGCGCCAGCAGCCCGCGAGCGAGCGGGGGGGGCAATGAGCAGTTCTTC	CASSPRASGGGNEQFF
once	TRBV3-1/TRBV3-2	NA	TRBJ1-4	TGTGCCAGCAGCCGTCGGGCCCTCAGGCCCGCGGGACAACTGTTTTTT	CASSRRALRPAGQLFF
NA	TRBV7-9	TRBD1	TRBJ2-5	TGTGCCAGCCAGACCGACAGGGCCATTCAGACCCAGTACTTC	CASQTDRAIQTQYF
NA	TRBV12-3/TRBV12-4	NA	TRBJ2-7	TGTGCCAGCAGACCTAGGGACGGGTACGAGCAGTACTTC	CASRPRDGYEQYF